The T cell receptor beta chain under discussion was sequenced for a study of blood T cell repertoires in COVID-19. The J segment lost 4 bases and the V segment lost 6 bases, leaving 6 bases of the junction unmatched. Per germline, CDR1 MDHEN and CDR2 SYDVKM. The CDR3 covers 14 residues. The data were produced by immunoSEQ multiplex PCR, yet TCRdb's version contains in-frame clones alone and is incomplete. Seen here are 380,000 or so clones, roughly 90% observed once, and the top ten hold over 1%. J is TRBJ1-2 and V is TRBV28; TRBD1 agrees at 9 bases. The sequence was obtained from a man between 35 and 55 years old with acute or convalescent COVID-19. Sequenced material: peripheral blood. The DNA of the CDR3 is TGTGCCAGCAGCTACCCGGACAGGGGCTATGGCTACACCTTC. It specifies CASSYPDRGYGYTF.